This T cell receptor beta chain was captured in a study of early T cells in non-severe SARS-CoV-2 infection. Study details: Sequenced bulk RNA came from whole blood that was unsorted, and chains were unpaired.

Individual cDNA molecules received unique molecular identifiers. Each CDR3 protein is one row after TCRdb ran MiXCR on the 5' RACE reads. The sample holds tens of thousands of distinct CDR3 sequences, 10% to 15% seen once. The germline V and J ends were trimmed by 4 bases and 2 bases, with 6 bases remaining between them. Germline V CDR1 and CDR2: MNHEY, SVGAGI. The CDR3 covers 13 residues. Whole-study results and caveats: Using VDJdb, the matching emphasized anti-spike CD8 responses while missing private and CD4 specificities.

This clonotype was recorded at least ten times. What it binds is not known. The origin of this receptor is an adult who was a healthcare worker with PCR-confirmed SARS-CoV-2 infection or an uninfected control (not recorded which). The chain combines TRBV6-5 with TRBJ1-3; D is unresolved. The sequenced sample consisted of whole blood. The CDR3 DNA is TGTGCCAGCAGTTCCTTTACTGGAAACACCATATATTTT. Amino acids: CASSSFTGNTIYF.